Below are 12 T cell receptor beta chains sequenced from a single sample in a study of CD8+ T cells in alopecia areata. Treatment defined: oral pan-JAK inhibitor, 5-10 mg twice daily. cDNA serving as the sequencing template came from extracted, reverse transcribed RNA. The protocol was immunoSEQ multiplex PCR, while the TCRdb copy is restricted to in-frame clones and leaves out a portion. The top ten clones hold around 3% of a sample with approximately 210,000 clones, 60% to 70% of them seen once. The sample in question was CD4+ T cells sorted from blood, obtained at week 4, from a patient treated with tofacitinib. The receptors were sampled from a human donor with alopecia areata.

In this sample, this clone turned up a few times. V usage is TRBV2 and J usage is TRBJ2-1; TRBD2 is a possible D gene (7 bases). This CDR3 is 14 amino acids long. Germline V gene sequence: CDR1 SNHLY, CDR2 FYNNEI. V was shortened by 5 bases and J by 5 bases, with 13 bases between the two germline ends. As DNA, the CDR3 is TGTGCCAGCAGTCCTGCGGGGGCCAACAATGAGCAGTTCTTC. The encoded protein is CASSPAGANNEQFF.

This clone was observed once. The rearrangement uses TRBV25-1 and TRBJ2-4, with 9 nucleotides matching TRBD1. The CDR3 runs 14 residues. V was pared by 10 bases and J by 1 base, with 5 bases of the junction left unmatched. Germline assignment: CDR1 MGHDK and CDR2 SYGVNS. CDR3 in DNA: TGTGCCACCTCTGGGACAGGGGCCAAAAACATTCAGTACTTC. It encodes CATSGTGAKNIQYF.

The chain carries TRBV4-1 and TRBJ2-5; the D gene is possibly TRBD2 (6 bases). The V gene's germline CDR1 is MGHRA and CDR2 YSYEKL. Trimming removed 3 bases at V and 3 bases at J, with 11 bases between. The CDR3 sequence is 14 residues long. The CDR3 region is CASSQVGRKETQYF. For the CDR3, the DNA is TGCGCCAGCAGCCAGGTGGGGAGGAAAGAGACCCAGTACTTC.

This clone was counted between two and nine times. This rearrangement joins TRBV10-3 to TRBJ1-1, with a tentative D call TRBD1 (6 bases). The ends were cut back, 2 bases at V and 4 bases at J, with 11 bases in the middle. This CDR3 is built from 14 residues. CDR1 and CDR2 (germline): ENHRY, SYGVKD. The CDR3 DNA is TGTGCCATCAGTGAGGGGCAGGGGATCACTGAAGCTTTCTTT. It encodes CAISEGQGITEAFF.

The chain combines TRBV2 with TRBJ2-1; no definite D call. This CDR3 is 14 amino acids long. Germline V gene sequence: CDR1 SNHLY, CDR2 FYNNEI. V shed 0 bases and J shed 13 bases, with 16 bases lying between them. Here the CDR3 reads CASSEARTPRNQFF. The CDR3 bases are TGTGCCAGCAGTGAAGCACGAACTCCGCGAAACCAGTTCTTC.

This chain joins TRBV7-9 and TRBJ2-7; D call uncertain. The V and J ends lost 1 base and 4 bases respectively, with 8 bases between them. The CDR3 contains 13 residues. Germline V lookup: CDR1 SEHNR, CDR2 FQNEAQ (reference sequence). CDR3 in amino acids: CASSLVQFYEQYF. CDR3 nucleotide sequence: TGTGCCAGCAGCTTAGTGCAGTTTTACGAGCAGTACTTC.

The rearrangement links TRBV5-1 to TRBJ1-1; TRBD1 agrees at 8 bases. CDR1 is SGHRS, CDR2 YFSETQ, per germline. This CDR3 comprises 14 residues. J was trimmed by 4 bases and V by 2 bases; bases with no gene match: 4. CDR3 protein: CASSLGQGGTEAFF. CDR3 nucleotides: TGCGCCAGCAGCTTAGGACAGGGTGGCACTGAAGCTTTCTTT.

This clone has a single count. The chain combines TRBV30 with TRBJ1-1; D is unclear. The germline gives CDR1 GTSNPN, CDR2 SVGIG (reference sequence). The CDR3 has 11 amino acids. V lost 4 bases to trimming and J lost 1 base, with 4 bases between them. CDR3 amino acids: CAWIGNTEAFF. The CDR3 DNA sequence: TGTGCCTGGATAGGGAACACTGAAGCTTTCTTT. Looking up the rest from reference TRBV30 and TRBJ1-1 gives the full variable domain: SQTIHQWPATLVQPVGSPLSLECTVEGTSNPNLYWYRQAAGRGLQLLFYSVGIGQISSEVPQNLSASRPQDRQFILSSKKLLLSDSGFYLCAWIGNTEAFFGQGTRLTVV.

The rearrangement joins TRBV4-1 to TRBJ2-3; D ambiguous. V was clipped by 1 base and J by 6 bases, with 11 bases between them. In germline, CDR1 is MGHRA, CDR2 YSYEKL. The CDR3 totals 14 residues. CDR3 nucleotides: TGCGCCAGCAGCCAAGCGTCGGTCTTGGATACGCAGTATTTT. Translating it yields CASSQASVLDTQYF.

The CDR3 bases are TGTGCCAGTAGTTCGAGGACAGGGGTGTACCCTTATAATTCACCCCTCCACTTT. Translating it yields CASSSRTGVYPYNSPLHF. V is TRBV19 and J is TRBJ1-6; the match to TRBD1 covers 9 bases. The V gene's germline CDR1 is LNHDA and CDR2 SQIVND (reference sequence). This CDR3 is built from 18 residues. V shed 5 bases, J shed 4 bases, and the junction held 12 bases outside the gene matches.

This clone turned up a few times. The rearrangement joins TRBV10-3 to TRBJ2-2, with 11 bases identical to TRBD2. The CDR3 is 14 amino acids. The junction had 4 bases not matched to a gene; V was cut back by 10 bases and J by 3 bases. Germline lookup yields CDR1 ENHRY and CDR2 SYGVKD. This CDR3 reads CANSGGADTGELFF. The CDR3 DNA reads TGTGCCAATAGCGGGGGGGCCGACACCGGGGAGCTGTTTTTT.

The genes are TRBV29-1 and TRBJ1-1, with D unresolved. Germline CDR1 and CDR2: SQVTM and ANQGSEA. The CDR3 is made up of 13 amino acids. V was pared by 6 bases and J by 2 bases, with 13 bases between. The CDR3 sequence: CSVADQVNTEAFF. In DNA, the CDR3 is TGCAGCGTCGCGGATCAGGTTAACACTGAAGCTTTCTTT.